Sequencing of this T cell receptor (beta chain) was carried out in a study of post-analysis software for immune sequencing data. Concerning this clonotype itself: Its specificity is unknown.

Study-wide findings and caveats: Higher frequency in patients than in controls was seen for roughly five TRBV segments, with TRBV5-6, TRBV5-1 and TRBV20-1 among them.

Each TCR beta cDNA library carried unique molecular identifiers. TCRdb reprocessed the PCR reads with MiXCR, giving one entry per CDR3 protein. Of 600,000 to 750,000 distinct CDR3 sequences listed, approximately 59% were seen once; the top ten hold about 10%. Germline V gives CDR1 LGHNA, CDR2 YNFKEQ. The V gene lost 0 bases and the J gene lost 9 bases, with 15 bases spanning the gap. This CDR3 has 15 residues. The rearrangement links TRBV4-2 to TRBJ2-1; D gene ambiguous. Sample: blood. This clonotype originated in a girl aged 2 to 10 with multiple sclerosis. DNA for the CDR3: TGTGCCAGCAGCCAAGAGGTTCTAGATATTGGTGAGCAGTTCTTC. This codes for CASSQEVLDIGEQFF.